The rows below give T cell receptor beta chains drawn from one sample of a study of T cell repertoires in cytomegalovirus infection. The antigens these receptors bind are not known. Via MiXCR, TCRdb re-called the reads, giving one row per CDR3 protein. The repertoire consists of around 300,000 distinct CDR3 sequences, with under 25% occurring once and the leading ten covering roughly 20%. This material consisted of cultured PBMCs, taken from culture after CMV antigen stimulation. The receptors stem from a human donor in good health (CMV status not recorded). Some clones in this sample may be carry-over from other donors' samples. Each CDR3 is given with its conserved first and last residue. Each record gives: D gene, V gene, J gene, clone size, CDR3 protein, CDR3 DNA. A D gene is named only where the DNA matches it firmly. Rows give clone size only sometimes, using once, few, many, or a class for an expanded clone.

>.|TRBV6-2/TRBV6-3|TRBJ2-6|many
CASSYYSTGANVLTF
TGTGCCAGCAGTTACTATTCAACGGGGGCCAACGTCCTGACTTTC
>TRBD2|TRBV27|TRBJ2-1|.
CATKGLAGDPPYNEQFF
TGTGCCACCAAGGGACTAGCGGGAGACCCCCCCTACAATGAGCAGTTCTTC
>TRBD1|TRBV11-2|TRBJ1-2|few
CASRFGTGGYGYTF
TGTGCCAGCAGATTTGGGACAGGGGGCTATGGCTACACCTTC
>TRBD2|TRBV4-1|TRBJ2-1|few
CASSQIPSGLNSYNEQFF
TGCGCCAGCAGCCAAATCCCTAGCGGCCTGAACTCCTACAATGAGCAGTTCTTC
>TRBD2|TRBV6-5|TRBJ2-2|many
CASSYSGTSAFRGTGELFF
TGTGCCAGCAGTTACTCAGGGACTAGCGCCTTCCGCGGCACCGGGGAGCTGTTTTTT
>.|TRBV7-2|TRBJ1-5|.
CASSRDGYSNQPQHF
TGTGCCAGCAGCCGGGACGGTTATAGCAATCAGCCCCAGCATTTT
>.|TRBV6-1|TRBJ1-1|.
CASSEDIRFGDTEAFF
TGTGCCAGCAGTGAAGACATCCGCTTCGGGGACACTGAAGCTTTCTTT
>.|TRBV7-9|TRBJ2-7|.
CASSSTMGGYEQYF
TGTGCCAGCAGCTCCACCATGGGGGGTTACGAGCAGTACTTC
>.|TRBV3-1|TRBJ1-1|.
CASSQRDGSTEAFF
TGTGCCAGCAGCCAACGGGATGGGAGCACTGAAGCTTTCTTT
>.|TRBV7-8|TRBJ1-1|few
CASSLARTANTEAFF
TGTGCCAGCAGCTTGGCAAGGACCGCGAACACTGAAGCTTTCTTT
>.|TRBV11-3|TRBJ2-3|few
CASSGGSLHTQYF
TGTGCCAGCAGCGGGGGGAGCCTACATACGCAGTATTTT
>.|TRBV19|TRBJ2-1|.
CASSTQIYNEQFF
TGTGCCAGTAGTACCCAGATCTACAATGAGCAGTTCTTC
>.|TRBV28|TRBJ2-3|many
CASHSPGVSTDTQYF
TGTGCCAGCCATTCCCCCGGTGTTAGCACAGATACGCAGTATTTT
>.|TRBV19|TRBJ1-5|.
CATQGPRGSQPQHF
TGTGCCACTCAAGGGCCTCGGGGAAGTCAGCCCCAGCATTTT
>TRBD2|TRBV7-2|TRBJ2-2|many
CASSLGLALVGELFF
TGTGCCAGCAGCTTAGGACTAGCTCTGGTCGGGGAGCTGTTTTTT
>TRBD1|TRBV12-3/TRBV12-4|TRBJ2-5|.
CASTDRGLWETQYF
TGTGCCAGCACCGACAGGGGGCTGTGGGAGACCCAGTACTTC
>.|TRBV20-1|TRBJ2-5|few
CSASPALEETQYF
TGCAGTGCTAGCCCCGCCCTAGAAGAGACCCAGTACTTC
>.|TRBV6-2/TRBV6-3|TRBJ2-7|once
CASRHREYPHEQYF
TGTGCCAGCAGACACCGGGAGTATCCCCACGAGCAGTACTTC
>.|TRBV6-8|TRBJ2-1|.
CASSYDGNEQFF
TGTGCCAGCAGTTACGATGGGAATGAGCAGTTCTTC
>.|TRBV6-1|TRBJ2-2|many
CASSRGVWSTGELFF
TGTGCCAGCAGCAGGGGCGTTTGGAGCACCGGGGAGCTGTTTTTT
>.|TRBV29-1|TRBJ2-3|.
CSVERALTDTQYF
TGCAGCGTTGAAAGGGCCCTCACAGATACGCAGTATTTT
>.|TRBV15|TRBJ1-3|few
CATSGRMSSGNTIYF
TGTGCCACCAGCGGACGGATGAGCTCTGGAAACACCATATATTTT
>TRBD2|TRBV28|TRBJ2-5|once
CASTTPILAGGGETQYF
TGTGCCAGCACCACTCCCATTCTAGCGGGAGGGGGAGAGACCCAGTACTTC
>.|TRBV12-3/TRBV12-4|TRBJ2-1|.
CASSFGGHEQFF
TGTGCCAGCAGTTTCGGAGGGCATGAGCAGTTCTTC
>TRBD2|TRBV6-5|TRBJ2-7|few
CASSYSATSGSSYEQYF
TGTGCCAGCAGTTACTCCGCGACTAGCGGGTCATCCTACGAGCAGTACTTC
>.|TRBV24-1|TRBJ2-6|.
CATSEEGTGANVLTF
TGTGCCACCAGTGAGGAGGGGACTGGGGCCAACGTCCTGACTTTC
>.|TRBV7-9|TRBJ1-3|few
CASSSFRSGNTIYF
TGTGCCAGCAGCTCCTTTCGCTCTGGAAACACCATATATTTT
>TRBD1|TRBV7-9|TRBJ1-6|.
CASSSVSGTGFSPLHF
TGTGCCAGCAGCTCGGTCTCCGGGACAGGGTTTTCACCCCTCCACTTT
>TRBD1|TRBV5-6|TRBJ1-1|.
CASSSRQGAGTEAFF
TGTGCCAGCAGCTCTCGACAGGGGGCAGGGACTGAAGCTTTCTTT
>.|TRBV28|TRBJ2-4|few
CASSRQLGEGNIQYF
TGTGCCAGCAGCCGGCAACTGGGTGAGGGAAACATTCAGTACTTC
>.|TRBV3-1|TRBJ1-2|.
CASSQDPNYGYTF
TGTGCCAGCAGCCAAGATCCCAACTATGGCTACACCTTC
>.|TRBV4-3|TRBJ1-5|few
CASSQDSHNQPQHF
TGCGCCAGCAGCCAAGATTCCCACAATCAGCCCCAGCATTTT
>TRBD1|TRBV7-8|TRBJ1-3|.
CASATGQGSGNTIYF
TGTGCCAGCGCGACGGGACAGGGCTCTGGAAACACCATATATTTT
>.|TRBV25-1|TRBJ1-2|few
CASSEYLSVAYTF
TGTGCCAGCAGTGAATACTTAAGCGTTGCCTACACCTTC
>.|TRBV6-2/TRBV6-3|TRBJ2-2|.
CASSYGQANTGELFF
TGTGCCAGCAGTTACGGGCAGGCGAACACCGGGGAGCTGTTTTTT
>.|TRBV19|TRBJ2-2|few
CASTRRKLVNTGELFF
TGTGCCAGTACCCGAAGGAAACTAGTGAACACCGGGGAGCTGTTTTTT
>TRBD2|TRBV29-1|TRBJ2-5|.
CSVSGGGETQYF
TGCAGCGTTTCCGGGGGGGGAGAGACCCAGTACTTC
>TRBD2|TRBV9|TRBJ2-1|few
CASSVERLAVPKRAYNEQFF
TGTGCCAGCAGCGTAGAAAGACTAGCGGTACCTAAGCGGGCCTACAATGAGCAGTTCTTC
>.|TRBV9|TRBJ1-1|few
CASSAEGNTEAFF
TGTGCCAGCAGCGCGGAGGGGAACACTGAAGCTTTCTTT
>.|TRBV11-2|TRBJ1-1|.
CASSLVRGRGTEAFF
TGTGCCAGCAGCTTAGTGCGGGGCAGGGGCACTGAAGCTTTCTTT
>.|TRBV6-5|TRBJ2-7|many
CASSYSIGGRSYEQYF
TGTGCCAGCAGTTACTCGATAGGGGGACGATCCTACGAGCAGTACTTC
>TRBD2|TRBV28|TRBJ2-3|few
CASSFAPRTSYTDTQYF
TGTGCCAGCAGTTTCGCCCCTCGGACTAGCTACACAGATACGCAGTATTTT
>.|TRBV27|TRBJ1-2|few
CASSLTRANYGYTF
TGTGCCAGCAGTTTAACTCGAGCTAACTATGGCTACACCTTC
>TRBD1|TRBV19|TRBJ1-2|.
CASSLFTGARSFYGYTF
TGTGCCAGTAGTCTATTCACAGGGGCTCGGTCCTTCTATGGCTACACCTTC
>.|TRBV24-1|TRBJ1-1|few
CATSRGSGTEAFF
TGTGCCACCAGCCGAGGGAGTGGCACTGAAGCTTTCTTT
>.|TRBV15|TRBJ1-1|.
CATSRWGDDTEAFF
TGTGCCACCAGCAGGTGGGGGGACGACACTGAAGCTTTCTTT
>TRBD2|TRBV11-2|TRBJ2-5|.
CASSLNRAGAQETQYF
TGTGCCAGCAGCTTAAACCGAGCGGGAGCCCAAGAGACCCAGTACTTC
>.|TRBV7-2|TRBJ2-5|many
CASSPRSGGETQYF
TGTGCCAGCAGCCCCAGGAGTGGAGGAGAGACCCAGTACTTC
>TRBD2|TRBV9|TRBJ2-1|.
CASSGTKGLAGENEQFF
TGTGCCAGCAGCGGGACTAAAGGACTAGCGGGAGAGAATGAGCAGTTCTTC
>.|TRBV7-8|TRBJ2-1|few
CASSPSGAYSSYNEQFF
TGTGCCAGCAGCCCCTCGGGCGCTTATAGCTCCTACAATGAGCAGTTCTTC
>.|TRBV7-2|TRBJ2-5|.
CASSQGRTQYF
TGTGCCAGCAGCCAGGGTCGGACCCAGTACTTC
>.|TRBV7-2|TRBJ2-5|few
CASSLALQIQETQYF
TGTGCCAGCAGCTTAGCGTTGCAAATTCAAGAGACCCAGTACTTC
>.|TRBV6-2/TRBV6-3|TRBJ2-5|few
CASSYSDSQETQYF
TGTGCCAGCAGTTACTCGGACAGCCAAGAGACCCAGTACTTC
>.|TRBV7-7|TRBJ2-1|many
CASSVGSTNEQFF
TGTGCCAGCAGCGTCGGGAGTACTAATGAGCAGTTCTTC
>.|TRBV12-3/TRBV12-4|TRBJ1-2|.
CASSLSVSNYGYTF
TGTGCCAGCAGTTTATCGGTCAGTAACTATGGCTACACCTTC
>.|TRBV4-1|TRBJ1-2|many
CASSQDPGSLLGYTF
TGCGCCAGCAGCCAAGATCCAGGGTCCCTCTTGGGCTACACCTTC
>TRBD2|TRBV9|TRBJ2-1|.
CASSVGASGHYNEQFF
TGTGCCAGCAGCGTAGGGGCTAGCGGGCACTACAATGAGCAGTTCTTC
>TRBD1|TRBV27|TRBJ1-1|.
CASSSTPDREEAFF
TGTGCCAGCAGTTCTACTCCAGACAGGGAAGAAGCTTTCTTT